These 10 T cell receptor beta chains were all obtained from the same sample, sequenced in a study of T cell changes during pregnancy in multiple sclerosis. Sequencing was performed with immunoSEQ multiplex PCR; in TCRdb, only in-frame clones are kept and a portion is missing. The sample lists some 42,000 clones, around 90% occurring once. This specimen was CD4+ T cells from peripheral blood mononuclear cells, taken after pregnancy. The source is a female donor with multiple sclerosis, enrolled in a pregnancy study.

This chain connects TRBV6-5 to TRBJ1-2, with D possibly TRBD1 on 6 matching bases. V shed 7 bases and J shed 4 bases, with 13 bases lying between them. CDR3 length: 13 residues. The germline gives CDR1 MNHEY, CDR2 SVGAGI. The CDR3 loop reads CASNTGQIYGYTF. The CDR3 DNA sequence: TGTGCCAGCAATACTGGACAGATCTATGGCTACACCTTC.

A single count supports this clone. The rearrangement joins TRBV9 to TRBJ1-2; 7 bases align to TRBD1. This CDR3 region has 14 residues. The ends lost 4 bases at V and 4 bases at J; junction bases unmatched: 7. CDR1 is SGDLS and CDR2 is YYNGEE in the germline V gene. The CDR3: CASSKHRGGYGYTF. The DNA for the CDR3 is TGTGCCAGCAGCAAACACAGGGGCGGCTATGGCTACACCTTC.

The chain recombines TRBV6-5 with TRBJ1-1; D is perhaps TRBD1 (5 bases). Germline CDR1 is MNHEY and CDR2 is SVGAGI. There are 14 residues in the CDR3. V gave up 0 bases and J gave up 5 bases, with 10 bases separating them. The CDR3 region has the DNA TGTGCCAGCAGTTACTCGATGGGGGGAACTGAAGCTTTCTTT. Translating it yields CASSYSMGGTEAFF.

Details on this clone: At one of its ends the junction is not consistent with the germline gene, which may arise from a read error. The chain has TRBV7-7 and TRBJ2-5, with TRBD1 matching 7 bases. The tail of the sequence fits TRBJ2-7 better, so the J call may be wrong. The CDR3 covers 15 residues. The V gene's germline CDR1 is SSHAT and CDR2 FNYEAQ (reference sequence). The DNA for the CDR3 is TGTGCTAGCAGCTTAGGTCAGGGGGAGTCCTACGAGCAGTACTTC. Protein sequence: CASSLGQGESYEQYF.

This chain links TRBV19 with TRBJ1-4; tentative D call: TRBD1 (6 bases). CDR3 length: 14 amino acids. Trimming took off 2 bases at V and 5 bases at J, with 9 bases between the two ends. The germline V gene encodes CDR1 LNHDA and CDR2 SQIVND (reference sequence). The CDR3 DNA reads TGTGCCAGTAGTATAACAGGACAGAATGAAAAACTGTTTTTT. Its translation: CASSITGQNEKLFF.

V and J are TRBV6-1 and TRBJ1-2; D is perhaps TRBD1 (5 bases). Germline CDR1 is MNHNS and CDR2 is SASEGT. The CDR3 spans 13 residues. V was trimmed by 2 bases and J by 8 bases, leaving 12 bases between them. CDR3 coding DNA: TGTGCCAGCAGTGAAAGGTCAGGGCGAGGCTACACCTTC. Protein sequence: CASSERSGRGYTF.

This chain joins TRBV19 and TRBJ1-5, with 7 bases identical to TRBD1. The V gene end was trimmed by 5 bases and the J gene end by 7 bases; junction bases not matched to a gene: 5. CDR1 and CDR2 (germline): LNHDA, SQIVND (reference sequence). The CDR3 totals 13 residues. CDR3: CASSWDRDQPQHF. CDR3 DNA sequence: TGTGCCAGTAGTTGGGACAGAGACCAGCCCCAGCATTTT.

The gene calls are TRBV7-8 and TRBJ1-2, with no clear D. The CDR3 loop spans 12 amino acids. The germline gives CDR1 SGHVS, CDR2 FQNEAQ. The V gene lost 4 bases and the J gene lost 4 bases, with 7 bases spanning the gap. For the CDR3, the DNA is TGTGCCAGCAGCTACAGTAGCTATGGCTACACCTTC. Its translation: CASSYSSYGYTF.

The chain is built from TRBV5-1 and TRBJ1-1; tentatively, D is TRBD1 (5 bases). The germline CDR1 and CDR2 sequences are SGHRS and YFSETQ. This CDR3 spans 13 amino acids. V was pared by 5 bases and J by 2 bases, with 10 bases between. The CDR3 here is CASRGGLNTEAFF. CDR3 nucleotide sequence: TGCGCCAGCAGGGGGGGACTAAACACTGAAGCTTTCTTT.

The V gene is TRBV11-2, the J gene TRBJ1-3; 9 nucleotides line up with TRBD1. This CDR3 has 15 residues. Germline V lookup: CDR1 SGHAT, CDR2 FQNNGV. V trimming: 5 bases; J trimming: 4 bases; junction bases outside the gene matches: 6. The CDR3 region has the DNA TGTGCCAGCAGCCGTAGGACAGGGGTCGGAAACACCATATATTTT. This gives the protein CASSRRTGVGNTIYF.